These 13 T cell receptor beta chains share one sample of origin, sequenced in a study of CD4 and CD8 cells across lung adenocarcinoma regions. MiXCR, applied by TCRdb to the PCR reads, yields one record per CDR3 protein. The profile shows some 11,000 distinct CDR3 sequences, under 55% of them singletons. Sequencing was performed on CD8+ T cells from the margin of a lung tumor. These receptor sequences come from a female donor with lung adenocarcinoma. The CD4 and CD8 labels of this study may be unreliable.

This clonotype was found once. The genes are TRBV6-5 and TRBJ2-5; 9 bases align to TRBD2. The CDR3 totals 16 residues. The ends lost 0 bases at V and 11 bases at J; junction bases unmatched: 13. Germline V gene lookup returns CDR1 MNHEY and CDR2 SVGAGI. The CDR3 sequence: CASSYSRGGGSGEQYF. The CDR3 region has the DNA TGTGCCAGCAGTTACTCTCGCGGGGGGGGTTCGGGGGAGCAGTACTTC.

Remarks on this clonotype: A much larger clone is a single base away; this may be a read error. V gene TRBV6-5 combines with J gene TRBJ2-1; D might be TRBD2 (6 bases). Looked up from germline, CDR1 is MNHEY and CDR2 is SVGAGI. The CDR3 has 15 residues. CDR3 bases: TGTGCCAGCAGATTCTCCGGGGCTAGCGCCGGTGAGCAGTTTTTC. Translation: CASRFSGASAGEQFF.

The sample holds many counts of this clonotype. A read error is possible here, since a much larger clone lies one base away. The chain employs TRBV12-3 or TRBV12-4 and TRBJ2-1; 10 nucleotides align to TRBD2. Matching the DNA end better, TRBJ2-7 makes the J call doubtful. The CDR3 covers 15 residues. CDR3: CASSLQAGGPHEQYF. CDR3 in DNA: TGTGCCAGCAGTTTACAAGCGGGGGGGCCGCATGAGCAGTACTTC.

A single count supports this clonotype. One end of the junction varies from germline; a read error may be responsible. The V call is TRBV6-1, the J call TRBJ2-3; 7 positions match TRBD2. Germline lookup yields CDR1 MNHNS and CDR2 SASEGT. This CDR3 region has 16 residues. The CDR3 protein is CASRGSGHPDTDTQYF. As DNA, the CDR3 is TGTGCCAGCAGGGGTAGCGGGCACCCAGACACAGATACCCAGTATTTT.

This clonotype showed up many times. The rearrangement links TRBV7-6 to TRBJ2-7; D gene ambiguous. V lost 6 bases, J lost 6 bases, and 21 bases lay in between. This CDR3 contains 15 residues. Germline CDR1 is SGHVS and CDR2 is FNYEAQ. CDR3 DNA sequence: TGTGCCAGCAGTTTAAACCCCGACGGTCTTCCCGAGCAGTACTTC. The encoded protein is CASSLNPDGLPEQYF.

The CDR3 is CASSLGGGYGYTF. The DNA for the CDR3 is TGCGCCAGCAGCCTCGGCGGGGGCTATGGCTACACCTTC. The chain has TRBV4-1 and TRBJ1-2, with TRBD1 as a possible D gene (5 bases). CDR1 MGHRA and CDR2 YSYEKL come from the germline V gene. This CDR3 comprises 13 residues. The V end lost 4 bases, the J end lost 4 bases, and 10 bases lay between the germline ends.

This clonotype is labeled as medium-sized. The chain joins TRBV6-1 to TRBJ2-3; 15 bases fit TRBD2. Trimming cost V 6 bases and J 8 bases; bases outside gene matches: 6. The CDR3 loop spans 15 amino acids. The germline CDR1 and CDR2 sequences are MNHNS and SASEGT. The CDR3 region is CASSRTSGGAGTQYF. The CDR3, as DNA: TGTGCCAGCAGCCGGACTAGCGGGGGGGCGGGTACGCAGTATTTT.

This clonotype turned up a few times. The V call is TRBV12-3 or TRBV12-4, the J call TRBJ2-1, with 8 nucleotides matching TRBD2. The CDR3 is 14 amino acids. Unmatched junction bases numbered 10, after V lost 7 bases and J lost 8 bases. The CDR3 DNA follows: TGTGCCAGCAAGGTGGGCGGGGGGAACCATGAGCAGTTCTTC. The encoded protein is CASKVGGGNHEQFF.

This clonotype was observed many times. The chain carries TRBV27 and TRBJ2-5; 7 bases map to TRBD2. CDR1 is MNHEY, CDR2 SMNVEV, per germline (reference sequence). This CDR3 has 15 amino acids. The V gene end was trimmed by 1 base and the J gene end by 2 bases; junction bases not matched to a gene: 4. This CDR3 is CASSLLMGGQETQYF. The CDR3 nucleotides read TGTGCCAGCAGTTTATTGATGGGGGGGCAAGAGACCCAGTACTTC.

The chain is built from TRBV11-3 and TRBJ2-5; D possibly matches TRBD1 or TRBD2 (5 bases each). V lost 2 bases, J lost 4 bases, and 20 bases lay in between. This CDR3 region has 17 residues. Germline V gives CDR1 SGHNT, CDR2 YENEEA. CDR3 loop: CASSLIFSGAAAETQYF. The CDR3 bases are TGTGCCAGCAGCTTAATATTTTCCGGGGCAGCGGCAGAGACCCAGTACTTC.

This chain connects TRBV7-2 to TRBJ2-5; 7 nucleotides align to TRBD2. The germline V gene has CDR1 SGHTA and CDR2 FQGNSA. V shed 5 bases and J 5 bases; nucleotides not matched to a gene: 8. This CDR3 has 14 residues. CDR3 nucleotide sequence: TGTGCCAGCAGCCAGTATGGGGGGGTGGAGACCCAGTACTTC. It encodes CASSQYGGVETQYF.

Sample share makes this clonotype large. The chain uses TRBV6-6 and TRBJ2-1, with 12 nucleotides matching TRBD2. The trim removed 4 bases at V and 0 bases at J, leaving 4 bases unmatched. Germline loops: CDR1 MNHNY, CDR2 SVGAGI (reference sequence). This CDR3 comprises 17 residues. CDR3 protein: CASSFWTSGDSYNEQFF. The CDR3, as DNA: TGTGCCAGCAGTTTCTGGACTAGCGGGGACTCCTACAATGAGCAGTTCTTC.

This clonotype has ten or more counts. CDR3 sequence: CASMPSGGEITNEQFF. The CDR3 DNA reads as TGTGCCAGCATGCCTAGCGGGGGGGAGATAACAAATGAGCAGTTCTTC. V usage is TRBV6-1 and J usage is TRBJ2-1, with 12 bases that match TRBD2. CDR3 length: 16 residues. CDR1 is MNHNS and CDR2 is SASEGT in the germline V gene. Germline trimming cut 7 bases from V and 7 bases from J; bases unmatched to any gene: 11.